A selection of T cell receptor beta chains follows, all from one sample in a study of blood T cell repertoires in COVID-19. TCRdb's table, derived via immunoSEQ multiplex PCR, lists solely in-frame clones and lacks some. This table holds 330,000 or so clones, more than 75% found once. Sequenced material: PBMCs or T cells enriched from blood (not recorded which). These receptors were taken from a woman in her thirties who had recovered from COVID-19. Both conserved end residues are part of each CDR3. The D gene is left open where the match is weak. The size field is filled for only some rows; it gives once, few, many or a size class.

V	J	D	size	CDR3
TRBV5-8	TRBJ2-5	TRBD2	once	CASSYGSGGLRETQYF
TRBV28	TRBJ1-2	TRBD1	.	CASSSTGYGYTF
TRBV5-1	TRBJ2-2	TRBD2	once	CASSLVLTSGSSDTGELFF
TRBV11-3	TRBJ2-7	TRBD1	.	CASSLDRTGGEQYF
TRBV7-2	TRBJ1-2	.	.	CASSLANYGYTF
TRBV3-1/TRBV3-2	TRBJ1-1	.	.	CASSQEGRMNTEAFF
TRBV30	TRBJ1-2	.	.	CAWFQGGSGYTF
TRBV5-1	TRBJ2-7	.	.	CASSPEGQAYEQYF
TRBV4-1	TRBJ1-5	.	.	CASSQAGGGQNQPQHF
TRBV2	TRBJ2-5	TRBD2	.	CASTPVGGGETQYF
TRBV27	TRBJ1-5	.	.	CASSSQGYSNQPQHF
TRBV18	TRBJ1-4	.	.	CASSPAPSRGDNEKLFF
TRBV9	TRBJ2-5	.	.	CASSVATAYQETQYF
TRBV5-5	TRBJ1-5	.	.	CASSFELHQPQHF
TRBV20-1	TRBJ2-1	.	.	CSARVIQEQFF
TRBV5-6	TRBJ1-5	.	.	CASSLAGGEGQPQHF
TRBV5-1	TRBJ2-2	TRBD2	.	CASSAGRAGGPIGELFF